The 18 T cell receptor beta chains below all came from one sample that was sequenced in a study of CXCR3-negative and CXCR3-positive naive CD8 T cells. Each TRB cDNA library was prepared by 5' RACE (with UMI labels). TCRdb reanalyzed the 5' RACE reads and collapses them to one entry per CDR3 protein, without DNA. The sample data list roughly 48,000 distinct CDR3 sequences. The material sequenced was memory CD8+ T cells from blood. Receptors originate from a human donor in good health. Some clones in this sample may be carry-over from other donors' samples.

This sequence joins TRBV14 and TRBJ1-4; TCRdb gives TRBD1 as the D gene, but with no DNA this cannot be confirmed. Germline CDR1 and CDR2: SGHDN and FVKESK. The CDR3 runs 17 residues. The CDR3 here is CASSQEPPGFIREKLFF.

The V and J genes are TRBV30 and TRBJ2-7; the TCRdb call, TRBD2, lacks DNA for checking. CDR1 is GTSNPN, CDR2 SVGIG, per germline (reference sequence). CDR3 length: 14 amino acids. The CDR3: CACCVTAGCYEQYF.

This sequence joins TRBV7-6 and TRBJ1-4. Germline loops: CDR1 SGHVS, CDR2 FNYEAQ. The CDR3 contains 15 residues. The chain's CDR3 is CASSLGPASTEKLFF.

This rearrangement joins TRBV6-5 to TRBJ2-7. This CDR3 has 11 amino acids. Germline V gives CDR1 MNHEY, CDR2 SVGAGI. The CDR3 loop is CASTAGYEQYF.

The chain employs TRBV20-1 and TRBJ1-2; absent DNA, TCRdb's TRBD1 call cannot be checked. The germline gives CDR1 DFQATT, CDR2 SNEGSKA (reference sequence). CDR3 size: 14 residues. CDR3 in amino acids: CSASSGVVIDGYTF.

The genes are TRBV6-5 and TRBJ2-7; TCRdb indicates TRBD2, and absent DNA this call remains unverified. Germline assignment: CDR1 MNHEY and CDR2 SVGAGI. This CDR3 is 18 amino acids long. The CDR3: CASSYPRPAGFGFAEQYF.

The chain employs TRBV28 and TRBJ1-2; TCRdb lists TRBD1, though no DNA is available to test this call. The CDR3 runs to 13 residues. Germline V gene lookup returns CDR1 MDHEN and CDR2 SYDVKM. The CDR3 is CATLTRVNYGYTF.

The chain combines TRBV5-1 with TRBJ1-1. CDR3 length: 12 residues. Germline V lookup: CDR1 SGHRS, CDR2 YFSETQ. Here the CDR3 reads CASQDGNTEAFF. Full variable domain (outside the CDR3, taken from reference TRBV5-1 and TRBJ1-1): KAGVTQTPRYLIKTRGQQVTLSCSPISGHRSVSWYQQTPGQGLQFLFEYFSETQRNKGNFPGRFSGRQFSNSRSEMNVSTLELGDSALYLCASQDGNTEAFFGQGTRLTVV.

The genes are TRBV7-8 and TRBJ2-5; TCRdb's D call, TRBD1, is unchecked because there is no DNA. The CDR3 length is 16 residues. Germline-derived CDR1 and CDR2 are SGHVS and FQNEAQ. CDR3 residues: CASSRSPWDSQETQYF.

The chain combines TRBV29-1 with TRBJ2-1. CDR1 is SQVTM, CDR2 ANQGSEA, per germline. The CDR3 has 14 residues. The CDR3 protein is CSVEWQVSYNEQFF.

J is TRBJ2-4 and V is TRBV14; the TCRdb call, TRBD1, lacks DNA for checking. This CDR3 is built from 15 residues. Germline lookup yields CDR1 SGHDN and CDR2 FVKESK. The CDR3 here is CASSQDPGTGGIQYF.

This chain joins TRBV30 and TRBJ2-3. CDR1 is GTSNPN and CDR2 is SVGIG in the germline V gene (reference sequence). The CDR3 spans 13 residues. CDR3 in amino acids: CAWSLLESDTQYF.

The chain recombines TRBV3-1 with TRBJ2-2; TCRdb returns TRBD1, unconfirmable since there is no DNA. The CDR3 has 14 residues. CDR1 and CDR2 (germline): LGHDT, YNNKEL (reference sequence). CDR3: CASSKVTGDGELFF.

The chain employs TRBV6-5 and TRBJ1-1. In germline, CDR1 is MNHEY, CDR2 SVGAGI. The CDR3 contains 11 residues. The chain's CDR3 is CASSYSTEAFF.

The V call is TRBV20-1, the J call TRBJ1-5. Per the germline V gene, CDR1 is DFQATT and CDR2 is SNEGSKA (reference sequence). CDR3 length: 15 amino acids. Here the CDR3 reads CSASDPSVLNQPQHF.

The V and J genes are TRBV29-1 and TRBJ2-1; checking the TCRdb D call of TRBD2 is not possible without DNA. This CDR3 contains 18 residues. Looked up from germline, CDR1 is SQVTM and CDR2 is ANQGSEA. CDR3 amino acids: CSVDSRLAMGSSYNEQFF.

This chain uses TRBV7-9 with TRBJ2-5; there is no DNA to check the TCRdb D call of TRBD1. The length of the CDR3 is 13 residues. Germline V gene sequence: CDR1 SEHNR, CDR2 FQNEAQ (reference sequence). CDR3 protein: CASSLIREETQYF. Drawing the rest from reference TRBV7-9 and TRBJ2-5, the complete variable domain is DTGVSQNPRHKITKRGQNVTFRCDPISEHNRLYWYRQTLGQGPEFLTYFQNEAQLEKSRLLSDRFSAERPKGSFSTLEIQRTEQGDSAMYLCASSLIREETQYFGPGTRLLVL.

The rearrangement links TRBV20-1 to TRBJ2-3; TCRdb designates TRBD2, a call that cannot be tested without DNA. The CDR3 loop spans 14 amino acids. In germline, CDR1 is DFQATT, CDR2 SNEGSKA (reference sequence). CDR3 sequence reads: CSAKRDFGTDTQYF.